This T cell receptor beta chain emerged from a study of blood T cell repertoires in COVID-19. As for the study in general: Sources were T cells, B-cell-depleted T cells, or PBMCs; the material itself was cDNA or gDNA.

Trimming removed 0 bases at V and 0 bases at J, with 10 bases between. Germline-derived CDR1 and CDR2 are SGHRS and YFSETQ. The CDR3 spans 17 residues. This clone has only a few counts. As handled by the study authors: Amplification with reference gene primers provided the estimates of nucleated cell counts. This table comes from immunoSEQ multiplex PCR, and its TCRdb copy is limited to in-frame clones, with some not included. V, J and clone size reflect that table, while D and trimming were determined from the DNA. This table holds about 76,000 clones, 70% to 90% found once. The receptor was derived from a woman aged 60-75 years with acute or convalescent COVID-19. The rearrangement links TRBV5-1 to TRBJ2-6; D unresolved. The sample was peripheral blood. DNA for the CDR3: TGCGCCAGCAGCTTGGTCGCAGCGTACTCTGGGGCCAACGTCCTGACTTTC. Its translation: CASSLVAAYSGANVLTF.